The clone carrying this T cell receptor (beta chain) was picked up a small number of times. Its matching antigen is unknown. MiXCR, applied by TCRdb to the 5' RACE reads, yields one record per CDR3 protein. The data show around 260,000 distinct CDR3 sequences, 15% to 20% seen once. The data were taken from a study of T-cell memory formation after mild COVID-19. Study-level findings and limits: Memory from before infection featured some responding clones, which suggests cross-reactive memory joined.

V was cut by 5 bases and J by 2 bases, with 4 bases left in between. CDR1 is DFQATT and CDR2 is SNEGSKA in the germline V gene (reference sequence). The CDR3 contains 12 residues. The sequence derives from a man aged 18 to 30 who had mild COVID-19 (a few samples of this study predate the infection). Cell type and time point are not known. The source material was PBMCs or a T cell subset sorted from them (not recorded which). The chain combines TRBV20-1 with TRBJ2-6; the D is unclear. The CDR3 is CSAGTGANVLTF. The CDR3, as DNA: TGCAGTGCTGGAACTGGGGCCAACGTCCTGACTTTC.